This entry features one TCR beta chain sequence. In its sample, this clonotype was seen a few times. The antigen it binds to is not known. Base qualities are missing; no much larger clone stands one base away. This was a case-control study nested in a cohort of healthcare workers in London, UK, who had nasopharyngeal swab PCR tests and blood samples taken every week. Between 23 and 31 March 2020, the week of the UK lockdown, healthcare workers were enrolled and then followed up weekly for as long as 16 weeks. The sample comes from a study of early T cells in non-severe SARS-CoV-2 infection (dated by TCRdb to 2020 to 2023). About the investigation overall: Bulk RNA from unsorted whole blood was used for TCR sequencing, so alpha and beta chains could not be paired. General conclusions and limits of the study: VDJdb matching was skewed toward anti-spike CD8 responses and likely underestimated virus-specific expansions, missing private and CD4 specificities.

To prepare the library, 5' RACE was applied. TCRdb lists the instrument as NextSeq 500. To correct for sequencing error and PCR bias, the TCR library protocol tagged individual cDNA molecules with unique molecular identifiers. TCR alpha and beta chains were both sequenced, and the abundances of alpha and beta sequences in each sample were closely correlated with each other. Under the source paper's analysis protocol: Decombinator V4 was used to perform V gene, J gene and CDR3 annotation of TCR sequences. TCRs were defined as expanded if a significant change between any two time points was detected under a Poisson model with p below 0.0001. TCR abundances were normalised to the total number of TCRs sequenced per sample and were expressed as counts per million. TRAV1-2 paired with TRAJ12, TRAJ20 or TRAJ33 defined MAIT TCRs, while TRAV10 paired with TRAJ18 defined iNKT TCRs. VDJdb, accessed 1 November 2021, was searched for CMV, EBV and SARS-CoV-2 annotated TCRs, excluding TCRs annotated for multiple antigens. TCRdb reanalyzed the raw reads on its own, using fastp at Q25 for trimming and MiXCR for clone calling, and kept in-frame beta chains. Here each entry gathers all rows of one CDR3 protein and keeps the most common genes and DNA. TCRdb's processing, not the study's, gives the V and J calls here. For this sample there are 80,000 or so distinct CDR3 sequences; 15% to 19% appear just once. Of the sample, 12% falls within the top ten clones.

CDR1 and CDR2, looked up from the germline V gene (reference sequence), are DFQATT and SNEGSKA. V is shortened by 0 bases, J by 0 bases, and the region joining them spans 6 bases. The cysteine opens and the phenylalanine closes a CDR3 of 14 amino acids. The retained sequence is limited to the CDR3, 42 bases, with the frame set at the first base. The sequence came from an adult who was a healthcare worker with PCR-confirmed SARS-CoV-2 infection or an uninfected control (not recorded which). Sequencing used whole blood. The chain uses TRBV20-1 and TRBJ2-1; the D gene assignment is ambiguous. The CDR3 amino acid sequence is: CSARELFSYNEQFF. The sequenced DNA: TGCAGTGCTAGAGAATTATTCTCCTACAATGAGCAGTTCTTC.